This T cell receptor (beta chain) was sequenced for a study of beta chain features in type 1 diabetes. The CDR3 length is 15 residues. Germline V gives CDR1 SSHAT, CDR2 FNYEAQ (reference sequence). After removal of 5 bases from V and 0 bases from J, the junction contained 2 bases not matched to a gene. Study-wide results and caveats: A possible short-template PCR bias applies equally to patients and controls.

Investigators reverse transcribed all isolated RNA, so they sequenced expressed TCRB transcripts. Clones were sequenced by immunoSEQ multiplex PCR, and TCRdb holds only the in-frame ones, with some missing. Found here are about 220,000 clones, 11% of them singletons; the top ten hold roughly 1.3%. About this clone itself: Its antigen remains unidentified.

The sequenced sample consisted of central memory CD4+ T cells from blood. The TCR originated in a man between 18 and 35 years old in good health. The J gene is TRBJ2-3, the V gene TRBV7-7; TRBD2 matches 10 bases. CDR3 DNA sequence: TGTGCCAGCAGCCCACTAGCGGGGAGCACAGATACGCAGTATTTT. Amino acid sequence: CASSPLAGSTDTQYF.